The rows below give T cell receptor beta chains drawn from one sample of a study of identical twins. TCRdb independently ran MiXCR on the 5' RACE reads; one entry per CDR3 protein. The sample shows 1.5 million to 2 million distinct CDR3 sequences, 32% of them seen only once. Input material: cord blood. The receptors derive from a newborn girl in good health. Each CDR3 is given with its conserved first and last residue. The D gene is left open where the match is weak. Clone sizes are given selectively: once, few, many, or a class where the clone is expanded.

clone_size,d_call,j_call,v_call,cdr3_aa,cdr3_nt
many,NA,TRBJ2-3,TRBV5-1,CASRDSASTDTQYF,TGCGCCAGCAGGGATTCGGCCTCGACAGATACGCAGTATTTT
few,NA,TRBJ2-7,TRBV21-1,CVGPGSYEQYF,NA
few,NA,TRBJ2-3,TRBV21-1,CASSKVGGSDTQYF,TGTGCCAGCAGCAAAGTGGGGGGATCAGATACGCAGTATTTT
few,NA,TRBJ2-1,TRBV27,CATSPLYVPRRAKYNEQFF,TGTGCCACCTCACCACTTTACGTCCCGCGAAGGGCCAAATACAATGAGCAGTTCTTC
NA,TRBD1,TRBJ2-1,TRBV10-3,CAIKPGQSPYNEQFF,TGTGCCATCAAACCGGGACAGAGTCCCTACAATGAGCAGTTCTTC
NA,NA,TRBJ1-1,TRBV19,CASSIGIEAFF,TGTGCCAGTAGTATTGGGATAGAGGCTTTCTTT
NA,NA,TRBJ1-2,TRBV7-9,CASSLVVQVSGYTF,TGTGCCAGCAGCTTAGTAGTGCAGGTCTCTGGCTACACCTTC
NA,TRBD1,TRBJ2-2,TRBV20-1,CSAPSPRQGTGELFF,TGCAGTGCTCCCTCCCCCCGACAGGGGACCGGGGAGCTGTTTTTT
NA,TRBD2,TRBJ2-4,TRBV5-5,CASSSGGGGAKNIQYF,TGTGCCAGCAGCTCCGGCGGGGGAGGAGCCAAAAACATTCAGTACTTC
few,NA,TRBJ2-5,TRBV4-1,CASRSYTGEETQYF,TGCGCCAGCAGATCGTATACGGGGGAAGAGACCCAGTACTTC
few,TRBD1,TRBJ1-4,TRBV5-5,CASSPLTGSTNEKLFF,TGTGCCAGCAGCCCGCTGACAGGGTCAACTAATGAAAAACTGTTTTTT
few,NA,TRBJ1-1,TRBV28,CASSLSGAGNTEAFF,TGTGCCAGCAGTTTAAGTGGGGCGGGGAACACTGAAGCTTTCTTT
NA,TRBD2,TRBJ2-5,TRBV3-1,CASSQILLAGTEQYF,TGTGCCAGCAGCCAAATTTTACTAGCGGGGACTGAGCAGTACTTC
few,NA,TRBJ2-2,TRBV28,CASSLLGAQGGVGELFF,TGTGCCAGCAGTTTATTGGGGGCACAGGGTGGCGTCGGGGAGCTGTTTTTT
few,TRBD1,TRBJ2-5,TRBV11-2,CASRQTGQETQYF,TGTGCCAGCAGACAGACAGGGCAAGAGACCCAGTACTTC
NA,NA,TRBJ1-2,TRBV27,CASSLSGSSNYGYTF,TGTGCCAGCAGTTTAAGCGGGTCCTCTAACTATGGCTACACCTTC
few,NA,TRBJ2-1,TRBV9,CASSVALTWRSSYNEQFF,TGTGCCAGCAGCGTAGCTTTAACCTGGCGGAGCTCCTACAATGAGCAGTTCTTC
NA,TRBD1,TRBJ1-6,TRBV14,CASSHTGATKGPLHF,TGTGCCAGCAGCCACACAGGGGCCACAAAAGGACCCCTCCACTTT
NA,TRBD2,TRBJ2-3,TRBV2,CASSDMAGGPTDTQYF,TGTGCCAGCAGTGACATGGCGGGGGGGCCCACAGATACGCAGTATTTT
NA,NA,TRBJ2-5,TRBV3-1,CASSQDWLYGETQYF,TGTGCCAGCAGCCAAGATTGGCTTTATGGAGAGACCCAGTACTTC
NA,NA,TRBJ2-4,TRBV5-1,CASSRGGENIQYF,TGCGCCAGCAGCAGGGGGGGGGAAAACATTCAGTACTTC
NA,TRBD1,TRBJ2-5,TRBV4-2,CASSQPTAPTGGTETQYF,TGTGCCAGCAGCCAACCTACTGCCCCGACAGGGGGCACGGAGACCCAGTACTTC
NA,NA,TRBJ1-6,TRBV7-2,CASSLAGSSNSPLHF,TGTGCCAGCAGCTTAGCGGGTTCTTCTAATTCACCCCTCCACTTT
NA,TRBD1,TRBJ1-4,TRBV6-6,CASSSGTGLTNEKLFF,TGTGCCAGCAGTTCCGGGACAGGGTTAACTAATGAAAAACTGTTTTTT
NA,TRBD1,TRBJ1-2,TRBV2,CASSVALQGTGYTF,TGTGCCAGCAGTGTAGCCCTACAGGGGACTGGCTACACCTTC
many,NA,TRBJ1-4,TRBV29-1,CSVKQGATNEKLFF,TGCAGCGTGAAACAGGGCGCAACTAATGAAAAACTGTTTTTT
NA,NA,TRBJ2-3,TRBV29-1,CSVEAPRTDTQYF,TGCAGCGTTGAAGCTCCGAGGACAGATACGCAGTATTTT
NA,TRBD1,TRBJ1-5,TRBV5-6,CASSLWVGTGRNNQPQHF,TGTGCCAGCAGCTTGTGGGTCGGGACAGGGAGAAACAATCAGCCCCAGCATTTT
NA,NA,TRBJ1-5,TRBV6-1,CASSVGLGGNQPQHF,TGTGCCAGCAGTGTTGGCCTGGGGGGCAATCAGCCCCAGCATTTT
few,TRBD2,TRBJ2-2,TRBV28,CASSFLADYTGELFF,TGTGCCAGCAGTTTTCTAGCGGACTACACCGGGGAGCTGTTTTTT
many,TRBD2,TRBJ2-1,TRBV7-2,CASSSELAGGYNEQFF,TGTGCCAGCAGCTCCGAGCTAGCGGGCGGATACAATGAGCAGTTCTTC
few,NA,TRBJ1-2,TRBV6-1,CASSEGKDYGYTF,TGTGCCAGCAGTGAAGGGAAGGACTATGGCTACACCTTC
few,TRBD2,TRBJ2-1,TRBV3-1,CASSPGLAGGNERFF,TGTGCCAGCAGCCCGGGACTAGCGGGGGGCAATGAGCGGTTCTTC
few,NA,TRBJ2-5,TRBV20-1,CSASLQAPETQYF,TGCAGTGCTAGCTTACAGGCCCCCGAGACCCAGTACTTC